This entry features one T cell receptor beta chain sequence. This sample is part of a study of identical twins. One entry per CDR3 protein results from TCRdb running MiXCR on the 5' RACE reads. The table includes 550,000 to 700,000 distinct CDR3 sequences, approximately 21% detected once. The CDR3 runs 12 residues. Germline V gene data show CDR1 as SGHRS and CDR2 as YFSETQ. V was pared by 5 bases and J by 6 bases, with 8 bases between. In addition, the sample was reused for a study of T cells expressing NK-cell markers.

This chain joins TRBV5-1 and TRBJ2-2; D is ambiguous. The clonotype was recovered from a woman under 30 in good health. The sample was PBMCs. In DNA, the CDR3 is TGCGCCAGCAGTCTTGATTCCGGGGAGCTGTTTTTT. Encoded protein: CASSLDSGELFF.